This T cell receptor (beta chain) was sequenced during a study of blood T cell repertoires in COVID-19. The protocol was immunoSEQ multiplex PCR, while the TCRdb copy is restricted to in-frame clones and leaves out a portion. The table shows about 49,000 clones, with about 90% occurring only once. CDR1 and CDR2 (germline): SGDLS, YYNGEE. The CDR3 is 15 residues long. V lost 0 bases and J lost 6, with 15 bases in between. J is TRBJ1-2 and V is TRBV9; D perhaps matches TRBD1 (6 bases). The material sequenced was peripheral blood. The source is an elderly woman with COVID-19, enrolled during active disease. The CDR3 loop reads CASSVVTGNSNGYTF. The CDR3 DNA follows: TGTGCCAGCAGCGTAGTAACAGGGAATTCAAATGGCTACACCTTC.